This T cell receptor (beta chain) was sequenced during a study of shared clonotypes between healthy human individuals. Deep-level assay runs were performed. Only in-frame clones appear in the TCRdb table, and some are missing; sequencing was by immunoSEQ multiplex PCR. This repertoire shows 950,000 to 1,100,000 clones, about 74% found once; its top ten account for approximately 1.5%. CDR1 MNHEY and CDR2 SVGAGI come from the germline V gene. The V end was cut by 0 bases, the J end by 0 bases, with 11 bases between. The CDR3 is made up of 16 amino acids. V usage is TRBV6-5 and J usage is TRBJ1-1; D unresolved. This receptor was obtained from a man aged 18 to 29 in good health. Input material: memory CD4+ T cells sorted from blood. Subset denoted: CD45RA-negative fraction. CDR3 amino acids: CASSYSEGPVNTEAFF. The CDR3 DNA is TGTGCCAGCAGTTACTCAGAGGGTCCGGTGAACACTGAAGCTTTCTTT.